The 23 T cell receptor beta chains below come from one sample, sequenced in a study of shared clonotypes between healthy human individuals. Here immunoSEQ multiplex PCR was the method, and the copy in TCRdb shows in-frame clones only, minus some. The data contain hundreds of thousands of clones, around three quarters of them singletons. Sequenced material: PBMCs. These receptor sequences come from a middle-aged woman in good health. Some clones in this sample may be carry-over from other donors' samples.

This clone was picked up many times. Other DNA sequences within the sample encode an identical CDR3. This chain connects TRBV28 to TRBJ1-1, with 9 bases aligning to TRBD1. Germline V gene sequence: CDR1 MDHEN, CDR2 SYDVKM. CDR3 size: 16 residues. With 3 bases clipped from V and 6 bases from J, the junction kept 11 bases outside the gene matches. The CDR3 region is CASSFQGQGGRAEAFF. Written as DNA, the CDR3 is TGTGCCAGCAGTTTTCAGGGACAGGGAGGACGGGCTGAAGCTTTCTTT.

The rearrangement links TRBV27 to TRBJ1-5, with TRBD1 identical over 7 bases. Losses at the gene ends were 5 bases for V and 4 bases for J; bases not matched to a gene: 5. This CDR3 region has 14 residues. Looked up from germline, CDR1 is MNHEY and CDR2 is SMNVEV (reference sequence). CDR3 sequence: CASSLGTANQPQHF. The DNA of the CDR3 is TGTGCCAGCAGTCTCGGGACAGCTAATCAGCCCCAGCATTTT.

The V gene is TRBV4-3, the J gene TRBJ2-3, with 7 nucleotides matching TRBD2. Germline V CDR1 and CDR2: LGHNA, YSLEER. V shed 2 bases, J shed 6 bases, and the junction held 8 bases outside the gene matches. The CDR3 consists of 15 residues. The CDR3 DNA is TGCGCCAGCAGCCAATCTAGCGGCTCGGTGGATACGCAGTATTTT. Encoded protein: CASSQSSGSVDTQYF.

The rearrangement joins TRBV7-2 to TRBJ1-1, with unresolved D. The CDR3 is 14 amino acids. CDR1 and CDR2 from the germline V gene are SGHTA and FQGNSA. V lost 5 bases to trimming and J lost 0 bases, with 10 bases between them. CDR3 nucleotide sequence: TGTGCCAGCAGCCCGCGACCGTTGAACACTGAAGCTTTCTTT. It specifies CASSPRPLNTEAFF.

The rearrangement joins TRBV29-1 to TRBJ2-7; TRBD2 might be the D (5 bases). Trimming took 3 bases from V and 4 from J, leaving 13 bases between them. Germline V gene sequence: CDR1 SQVTM, CDR2 ANQGSEA. The CDR3 sequence is 13 residues long. The CDR3 DNA is TGCAGCGTTGACCAACAAGGAGGATACGAGCAGTACTTC. Translated: CSVDQQGGYEQYF.

The J gene is TRBJ2-2, the V gene TRBV7-6; D possibly corresponds to TRBD1 (5 bases). Germline CDR1 reads SGHVS; CDR2 reads FNYEAQ. This CDR3 is 16 amino acids long. V gave up 5 bases and J gave up 0 bases, with 13 bases separating them. CDR3 nucleotide sequence: TGTGCCAGCAGCCTTATGGGGCTGTCGAACACCGGGGAGCTGTTTTTT. It encodes CASSLMGLSNTGELFF.

This chain connects TRBV28 to TRBJ1-1; maybe TRBD1 (5 bases). V was clipped by 5 bases and J by 4 bases, with 14 bases between them. The CDR3 is made up of 14 amino acids. Germline lookup yields CDR1 MDHEN and CDR2 SYDVKM. CDR3: CASSQGPGFTEAFF. The CDR3 DNA reads TGTGCCAGCAGTCAGGGCCCCGGTTTCACTGAAGCTTTCTTT.

Here the CDR3 DNA reads TGTGCCAGCAGCTTAGATCTGTCCTGGAACACCGGGGAGCTGTTTTTT. Protein: CASSLDLSWNTGELFF. The chain carries TRBV7-9 and TRBJ2-2, with D hard to call. Trimming shortened V by 1 base and J by 1 base, and 10 bases separated the two germline ends. Germline lookup yields CDR1 SEHNR and CDR2 FQNEAQ (reference sequence). The CDR3 has 16 amino acids.

This clone was seen just once. The rearrangement joins TRBV2 to TRBJ1-4; D may be TRBD1 (5 bases). The CDR3 has 14 residues. The V gene's germline CDR1 is SNHLY and CDR2 FYNNEI. Trimming removed 6 bases at V and 4 bases at J, with 12 bases between. The CDR3 DNA reads as TGTGCCAGCAGCAAGGGGCAGAATAATGAAAAACTGTTTTTT. Translating it yields CASSKGQNNEKLFF.

The CDR3 DNA is TGTGCCAGCGCACGAAACTATGGCTACACCTTC. This gives the protein CASARNYGYTF. The chain uses TRBV28 and TRBJ1-2; D is unclear. CDR1 is MDHEN and CDR2 is SYDVKM in the germline V gene. Trimming removed 8 bases at V and 2 bases at J, with 6 bases between. CDR3 length: 11 residues.

With respect to this clone: An end of the junction differs from the germline gene, which may be a read error. The identical CDR3 is also encoded by other nucleotide sequences in the sample. The J gene is TRBJ1-1, the V gene TRBV29-1, with TRBD1 identical over 7 bases. This CDR3 is 14 amino acids long. The germline CDR1 and CDR2 sequences are SQVTM and ANQGSEA. The CDR3 coding sequence is TGCAGCGTTGAGAGTCAGGGGGTTAACACTGGAGCTTTCTTT. This sequence encodes CSVESQGVNTGAFF.

V usage is TRBV19 and J usage is TRBJ1-4; a possible D gene is TRBD1 (5 bases). The CDR3 totals 13 residues. V lost 9 bases and J 0 bases, leaving 8 bases between the germline ends. The germline V gene encodes CDR1 LNHDA and CDR2 SQIVND (reference sequence). Here the CDR3 DNA reads TGTGCCAGCCAGGGCCCAACTAATGAAAAACTGTTTTTT. Protein: CASQGPTNEKLFF.

The V call is TRBV6-6, the J call TRBJ2-1; 10 nucleotides match TRBD2. With V trimmed by 5 bases and J by 9 bases, 10 bases remained unmatched. The CDR3 contains 15 residues. Germline CDR1 is MNHNY and CDR2 is SVGAGI (reference sequence). The CDR3 nucleotides read TGTGCCAGCAGTGTCGCTAGCGGGAGCTTGGGTGAGCAGTTCTTC. Translating gives CASSVASGSLGEQFF.

This clone was found many times. The chain recombines TRBV11-2 with TRBJ2-7, with D possibly called TRBD1 or TRBD2 (6 bases each). Germline V gene data show CDR1 as SGHAT and CDR2 as FQNNGV. Trimming took off 0 bases at V and 4 bases at J, with 13 bases between the two ends. The CDR3 totals 15 residues. DNA of the CDR3: TGTGCCAGCAGCTTAGAGGCCACGGGGGCTTACGAGCAGTACTTC. Translated: CASSLEATGAYEQYF.

The J gene is TRBJ2-5, the V gene TRBV5-4; weak D call: TRBD2 (6 bases). The CDR3 contains 14 residues. Between the trimmed V and J ends, which lost 6 bases and 5 bases, there was a span of 17 bases. CDR1 and CDR2 from the germline V gene are SGHNT and YYREEE (reference sequence). The CDR3 DNA is TGTGCCAGCACCTCCAAATCGGAGGGGGAGACCCAGTACTTC. Amino acids: CASTSKSEGETQYF.

This chain connects TRBV25-1 to TRBJ2-1; 11 bases agree with TRBD2. V dropped 3 bases and J dropped 3; count of bases not matched to a gene: 1. Germline CDR1 reads MGHDK; CDR2 reads SYGVNS. There are 15 residues in the CDR3. Here the CDR3 DNA reads TGTGCCAGCAGTGAGGGGACTAGCGGCTACAATGAGCAGTTCTTC. This translates into CASSEGTSGYNEQFF.

V and J are TRBV28 and TRBJ1-1, with no clear D. CDR3 size: 13 residues. Germline V gives CDR1 MDHEN, CDR2 SYDVKM. Trimming pared 7 bases from V and 2 bases from J, leaving 11 bases between. DNA for the CDR3: TGTGCCAGCACTCTTCGCGCTAACACTGAAGCTTTCTTT. Its protein is CASTLRANTEAFF.

This chain links TRBV25-1 with TRBJ1-1, with D uncertain. The CDR3 loop spans 14 amino acids. V shed 2 bases and J shed 1 base, with 8 bases lying between them. The germline V gene has CDR1 MGHDK and CDR2 SYGVNS. The DNA of the CDR3 is TGTGCCAGCAGTGAAGGCGTCGGGAACACTGAAGCTTTCTTT. This gives the protein CASSEGVGNTEAFF.

The genes are TRBV21-1 and TRBJ2-5; the D call TRBD2 from the table was never checked on the DNA. TRBV21-1 is deemed a pseudogene. This CDR3 spans 15 amino acids. CDR3 residues: CASSDRVTFSETQYF. The CDR3 DNA reads TGTGCCAGCAGCGATCGCGTCACTTTCTCTGAGACCCAGTACTTC.

The chain employs TRBV5-6 and TRBJ2-5, with a possible D match to TRBD2 (6 bases). V lost 2 bases and J lost 5, with 13 bases in between. From germline, CDR1 is SGHDT and CDR2 YYEEEE. The CDR3 has 14 amino acids. The CDR3 sequence: CASSFRRGTETQYF. The DNA of the CDR3 is TGTGCCAGCAGCTTCAGGCGGGGAACGGAGACCCAGTACTTC. The full variable domain, rest sourced from reference TRBV5-6 and TRBJ2-5, is DAGVTQSPTHLIKTRGQQVTLRCSPKSGHDTVSWYQQALGQGPQFIFQYYEEEERQRGNFPDRFSGHQFPNYSSELNVNALLLGDSALYLCASSFRRGTETQYFGPGTRLLVL.

This sequence joins TRBV5-1 and TRBJ2-6, with 9 bases matching TRBD1. Looked up from germline, CDR1 is SGHRS and CDR2 is YFSETQ. V trimming: 4 bases; J trimming: 6 bases; junction bases outside the gene matches: 5. The CDR3 covers 15 residues. CDR3 amino acids: CASSQWDRVANVLTF. The CDR3 nucleotides read TGCGCCAGCAGCCAGTGGGACAGGGTGGCCAACGTCCTGACTTTC. Combining the CDR3 with reference TRBV5-1 and TRBJ2-6 gives the whole variable domain KAGVTQTPRYLIKTRGQQVTLSCSPISGHRSVSWYQQTPGQGLQFLFEYFSETQRNKGNFPGRFSGRQFSNSRSEMNVSTLELGDSALYLCASSQWDRVANVLTFGAGSRLTVL.

The gene calls are TRBV19 and TRBJ2-2; TRBD1 aligns across 10 bases. This CDR3 spans 14 amino acids. Germline assignment: CDR1 LNHDA and CDR2 SQIVND (reference sequence). Unmatched junction bases numbered 4, after V lost 7 bases and J lost 5 bases. Here the CDR3 DNA reads TGTGCCAGTAACGACAGGGGGCGAACCGGGGAGCTGTTTTTT. Translating gives CASNDRGRTGELFF.

In its sample, this clone was seen a few times. The chain is built from TRBV7-6 and TRBJ2-3, with D perhaps assigned TRBD1 or TRBD2 (5 bases each). The CDR3 spans 14 residues. Trimming removed 5 bases at V and 4 bases at J, with 13 bases between. CDR1 is SGHVS and CDR2 is FNYEAQ in the germline V gene. CDR3 bases: TGTGCCAGCAGCCCCCCCCGAGGGGCAGATACGCAGTATTTT. Translating it yields CASSPPRGADTQYF.